This TCR beta chain was profiled in a study of blood T cell repertoires in COVID-19 (dated by TCRdb to between 2020 and 2021). For the wider study: Samples from collaborators originated in the United States, Italy and Spain and spanned both the acute and convalescent phases of COVID-19. A de-identified subject ID, COVID-19 status, age in years and sex were almost always included in the sample metadata. The repertoires were released in a freely available public database intended as a resource for research on the immune response to SARS-CoV-2. The samples were drawn from the first 160 participants of the ongoing ImmuneRACE study and from 950 to 1,500 subjects provided by 6 global collaborators. The prospective study material was composed of cDNA or gDNA derived from T cells, B-cell-depleted T cells, or PBMCs. Where available, HLA class I and class II types were taken from metadata supplied by the sample provider and were not determined by assay-based typing. Deeply sampled blood TCRbeta repertoires from subjects exposed to, actively infected with, or recovered from COVID-19 were included in the dataset. General study outcomes and caveats: The amount of clinical and demographic metadata varied by source and participant and was provided uncurated.

A word on this clone: No antigen is known for it. It has no much larger one-base neighbor in the sample; base qualities were not kept.

Each collaborating institution followed its own protocols to collect whole blood in K2EDTA tubes. For TCRbeta analysis, collaborators shipped samples as frozen whole blood, isolated PBMCs, or DNA extracted from either of those sample types. The immunoSEQ Assay, a bias-controlled multiplex PCR, was used to amplify TCRbeta CDR3 regions from genomic DNA. The paper's data handling went like this. The number of nucleated cells in each sample was estimated by amplification of reference gene primers within the assay. To quantify the absolute abundance of each unique TCRbeta CDR3 rearrangement, sequence reads were collapsed and filtered. For each sample, productive Simpson clonality was calculated by taking the square root of Simpson's diversity index across productive rearrangements. TCRdb re-hosts the immuneACCESS table, in-frame sequences only. Its copies lack some clones; in the studies checked, an unresolved V gene accounts for under half of them, and the cause for the rest is not known. V and J calls and clone size are copied from that table; D and trimming were computed from the DNA. This sample gives over 300,000 clones in total; 89% of them show up just once. Roughly 1.2% of the sample is taken by the ten largest.

Sequenced material: peripheral blood. This receptor was obtained from a man aged 35-49 years with acute or convalescent COVID-19.

The nucleotide sequence reads TGTGCCAGCAGTCCGGATCCGGGACTAGCGGGAGGCACTTCCTACGAGCAGTACTTC. It translates to CASSPDPGLAGGTSYEQYF. Recombination connected TRBV28 to TRBJ2-7, with TRBD2 matching 15 junction bases. As encoded in the germline V gene, CDR1 is MDHEN while CDR2 is SYDVKM. Trimming removed 5 bases from V and 1 base from J; the gene matches leave 12 bases unexplained. Reading from cysteine to phenylalanine, the CDR3 counts 19 amino acids. The entry retains the CDR3 DNA only, 57 bases that are in frame from base 1.